Listed here are 22 T cell receptor beta chains from one sample, sequenced in a study of T cells expressing NK-cell markers. Following a re-call of the 5' RACE reads, TCRdb has one entry per CDR3 protein and lacks DNA. Its table records about 460,000 distinct CDR3 sequences. What was sequenced was blood T cells: a sorted CD56 or NKG2C T cell subset, CD4+ or CD8+ T cells, or bulk PBMC T cells (not recorded which). The receptors were gathered from a woman aged 45-65 years in good health.

J is TRBJ2-3 and V is TRBV12-3 or TRBV12-4; TCRdb names TRBD2, which stays unverified in the absence of DNA. The CDR3 contains 18 residues. The chain's CDR3 is CASSLFFFGTKKTDTQYF.

The rearrangement links TRBV10-2 to TRBJ2-1. CDR1 and CDR2 (germline): WSHSY, SAAADI. This CDR3 contains 14 residues. The CDR3 loop is CASIGRLAMDEQFF.

V gene TRBV27 combines with J gene TRBJ2-3; TCRdb lists TRBD2, though no DNA is available to test this call. The CDR3 has 17 amino acids. Germline CDR1 and CDR2: MNHEY and SMNVEV (reference sequence). The CDR3 loop is CASSLGTTPGRVDTQYF.

The gene calls are TRBV5-1 and TRBJ2-3; with no DNA, the TCRdb D assignment of TRBD1 cannot be verified. The germline gives CDR1 SGHRS, CDR2 YFSETQ. The CDR3 loop spans 13 amino acids. The CDR3 region is CASSLRQGDTQYF.

The chain employs TRBV7-9 and TRBJ2-1; TCRdb reports TRBD1, a call that lacks DNA to check it against. CDR1 SEHNR and CDR2 FQNEAQ come from the germline V gene (reference sequence). This CDR3 is 15 amino acids long. The chain's CDR3 is CASSPRQGFYNEQFF.

The rearrangement links TRBV12-3 or TRBV12-4 to TRBJ1-6. This CDR3 has 13 residues. CDR3 residues: CASSFLWNSPLHF.

V gene TRBV24-1 combines with J gene TRBJ2-4; TCRdb's assignment of TRBD2 cannot be checked, as there is no DNA. There are 13 residues in the CDR3. Germline CDR1 KGHDR, CDR2 SFDVKD. The CDR3 protein is CATSGLAPGIQYF.

The V and J genes are TRBV11-3 and TRBJ2-2; lacking DNA, the TRBD1 call made by TCRdb goes unchecked. This CDR3 region has 18 residues. The germline CDR1 and CDR2 sequences are SGHNT and YENEEA. The CDR3 sequence: CASSLEVAGTGRGGELFF.

The V call is TRBV19, the J call TRBJ2-5; TCRdb designates TRBD1, a call that cannot be tested without DNA. Germline CDR1 LNHDA, CDR2 SQIVND (reference sequence). The CDR3 is made up of 13 amino acids. The CDR3 sequence: CASEGQRQETQYF.

V and J are TRBV20-1 and TRBJ1-1; TCRdb picks TRBD1, but there is no DNA to check that call. The CDR3 covers 13 residues. CDR1 and CDR2 (germline): DFQATT, SNEGSKA (reference sequence). This CDR3 is CSAIDRGDTEAFF.

The chain couples TRBV5-1 to TRBJ1-1. This CDR3 is 16 amino acids long. CDR1 and CDR2 (germline): SGHRS, YFSETQ. The CDR3 protein is CASSLMMTIQDTEAFF. Full variable domain (rest looked up from reference TRBV5-1 and TRBJ1-1): KAGVTQTPRYLIKTRGQQVTLSCSPISGHRSVSWYQQTPGQGLQFLFEYFSETQRNKGNFPGRFSGRQFSNSRSEMNVSTLELGDSALYLCASSLMMTIQDTEAFFGQGTRLTVV.

The chain joins TRBV7-2 to TRBJ2-1. The CDR3 is 13 amino acids. Per the germline V gene, CDR1 is SGHTA and CDR2 is FQGNSA. CDR3 protein: CASSWLSYNEQFF. Using reference TRBV7-2 and TRBJ2-1 for the parts outside the CDR3, the full variable domain is GAGVSQSPSNKVTEKGKDVELRCDPISGHTALYWYRQSLGQGLEFLIYFQGNSAPDKSGLPSDRFSAERTGGSVSTLTIQRTQQEDSAVYLCASSWLSYNEQFFGPGTRLTVL.

The V call is TRBV7-9, the J call TRBJ2-3. CDR1 is SEHNR and CDR2 is FQNEAQ in the germline V gene (reference sequence). This CDR3 spans 14 amino acids. CDR3 loop: CASSFPSTTDTQYF. Filled out from reference TRBV7-9 and TRBJ2-3, the complete variable domain reads DTGVSQNPRHKITKRGQNVTFRCDPISEHNRLYWYRQTLGQGPEFLTYFQNEAQLEKSRLLSDRFSAERPKGSFSTLEIQRTEQGDSAMYLCASSFPSTTDTQYFGPGTRLTVL.

The chain recombines TRBV2 with TRBJ2-7. Germline values: CDR1 SNHLY, CDR2 FYNNEI. CDR3 size: 12 residues. The CDR3 sequence: CASSATRNEQYF.

The J gene is TRBJ2-7, the V gene TRBV13; the D call of TRBD1 rests on TCRdb alone, since no DNA is present to check it. The CDR3 spans 11 residues. The V gene's germline CDR1 is PRHDT and CDR2 FYEKMQ (reference sequence). CDR3: CASTPAYEQYF. The whole variable domain, remainder taken from reference TRBV13 and TRBJ2-7, is AAGVIQSPRHLIKEKRETATLKCYPIPRHDTVYWYQQGPGQDPQFLISFYEKMQSDKGSIPDRFSAQQFSDYHSELNMSSLELGDSALYFCASTPAYEQYFGPGTRLTVT.

The chain links TRBV6-1 to TRBJ1-2; the TCRdb call, TRBD1, lacks DNA for checking. Germline values: CDR1 MNHNS, CDR2 SASEGT. This CDR3 is built from 13 residues. The CDR3 protein is CASSERENYGYTF.

The rearrangement joins TRBV30 to TRBJ2-3; TCRdb outputs TRBD1, but without DNA this stays unchecked. From germline, CDR1 is GTSNPN and CDR2 SVGIG (reference sequence). The CDR3 totals 15 residues. CDR3 protein: CAWSVGRVSEDTQYF.

The chain couples TRBV5-1 to TRBJ1-4; TCRdb calls TRBD1, which cannot be checked without DNA. Per the germline V gene, CDR1 is SGHRS and CDR2 is YFSETQ. This CDR3 has 15 residues. CDR3 loop: CASSFISSGSEKLFF.

The chain couples TRBV9 to TRBJ2-5; the TCRdb D gene call, TRBD2, has no DNA to confirm it. Germline V gene sequence: CDR1 SGDLS, CDR2 YYNGEE. The CDR3 is 16 residues long. The chain's CDR3 is CASSAGAFGGWETQYF.

Here the CDR3 reads CASSPWTSGMIPSLNEQFF. The chain links TRBV27 to TRBJ2-1; the D gene TCRdb calls, TRBD2, cannot be checked with no DNA. There are 19 residues in the CDR3. The germline V gene encodes CDR1 MNHEY and CDR2 SMNVEV (reference sequence).

The gene calls are TRBV24-1 and TRBJ2-2. Germline CDR1 is KGHDR and CDR2 is SFDVKD. The CDR3 covers 13 residues. This chain's CDR3 is CATSEEYTGELFF.

The chain recombines TRBV5-5 with TRBJ2-3; as DNA is missing, the TRBD1 call by TCRdb cannot be tested. Germline lookup yields CDR1 SGHKS and CDR2 YYEKEE (reference sequence). This CDR3 is built from 15 residues. The chain's CDR3 is CASSFRDALTDTQYF.